Following are 32 T cell receptor beta chains from one sample sequenced in a study of T cell repertoires in cytomegalovirus infection. These TCRs' antigens remain unknown. TCRdb passed the reads through MiXCR, listing each CDR3 protein once. The data show 200,000 to 250,000 distinct CDR3 sequences, about 39% seen once. The sample consisted of CD8+ T cells from cultured PBMCs, taken from culture after CMV antigen stimulation. These receptors were taken from a human donor in good health (CMV status not recorded). Some clones in this sample may be carry-over from other donors' samples.

The rearrangement uses TRBV11-2 and TRBJ2-2; 14 bases are a match to TRBD2. V was pared by 5 bases and J by 0 bases, with 11 bases of the junction left unmatched. The CDR3 runs 20 residues. Germline loops: CDR1 SGHAT, CDR2 FQNNGV. The DNA of the CDR3 is TGTGCCAGCAGCCCGCTCCTAGGACTAGCGGGAGGCTCGAACACCGGGGAGCTGTTTTTT. Translated: CASSPLLGLAGGSNTGELFF.

The CDR3 sequence is CASSPPGLAGIQETQYF. As DNA, the CDR3 is TGTGCCAGCAGCCCCCCGGGACTAGCGGGAATCCAAGAGACCCAGTACTTC. The chain links TRBV11-2 to TRBJ2-5; 13 bases are shared with TRBD2. From germline, CDR1 is SGHAT and CDR2 FQNNGV. CDR3 size: 17 residues. Unmatched junction bases numbered 7, after V lost 5 bases and J lost 1 base.

The chain has TRBV7-2 and TRBJ2-1, with a possible D match to TRBD2 (6 bases). The V end was cut by 4 bases, the J end by 4 bases, with 17 bases between. Per the germline V gene, CDR1 is SGHTA and CDR2 is FQGNSA. The CDR3 extends over 16 amino acids. In nucleotides, the CDR3 is TGTGCCAGCAGCTACTCCGGGACTGGCATATACAATGAGCAGTTCTTC. Translated, it gives CASSYSGTGIYNEQFF.

This clonotype was picked up one time. The chain combines TRBV19 with TRBJ2-1, with 7 bases matching TRBD1. V was clipped by 8 bases and J by 1 base; unmatched bases: 8. Looked up from germline, CDR1 is LNHDA and CDR2 is SQIVND (reference sequence). The CDR3 is 15 amino acids. The CDR3 nucleotides read TGTGCCAGTGGTGACAGGGCTGAATCCTACAATGAGCAGTTCTTC. Its translation is CASGDRAESYNEQFF.

This clonotype has ten or more counts. The chain is built from TRBV27 and TRBJ2-3; D is unresolved. Germline values: CDR1 MNHEY, CDR2 SMNVEV (reference sequence). The CDR3 covers 13 residues. Trimming removed 4 bases at V and 2 bases at J, with 7 bases between. CDR3 in amino acids: CASSSLLTDTQYF. For the CDR3, the DNA is TGTGCCAGCAGTTCCCTCCTCACAGATACGCAGTATTTT.

The chain employs TRBV12-3 or TRBV12-4 and TRBJ2-1; D is perhaps TRBD2 (5 bases). V was cut by 3 bases and J by 0 bases, with 12 bases left in between. This CDR3 contains 16 residues. CDR3 residues: CASSFLRANSYNEQFF. CDR3 nucleotide sequence: TGTGCCAGCAGTTTCTTGCGGGCGAACTCCTACAATGAGCAGTTCTTC.

The table lists this clonotype with a few counts. The V and J genes are TRBV6-5 and TRBJ1-1; unclear D gene. The CDR3 totals 16 residues. Germline values: CDR1 MNHEY, CDR2 SVGAGI. V lost 6 bases to trimming and J lost 1 base, with 18 bases between them. The CDR3 spells CASSLGPAAPNTEAFF. The CDR3 nucleotides read TGTGCCAGCAGCCTTGGCCCCGCAGCCCCGAACACTGAAGCTTTCTTT.

Here the CDR3 DNA reads TGTGCCAGCAGTTCCGTACGGTTGGGACAGCATGAGCAGTACTTC. Amino acids: CASSSVRLGQHEQYF. The chain recombines TRBV28 with TRBJ2-7; 7 nucleotides match TRBD1. The V segment lost 4 bases and the J segment 7 bases; nucleotides outside the gene matches: 13. Germline V gives CDR1 MDHEN, CDR2 SYDVKM. CDR3 size: 15 residues.

The chain has TRBV9 and TRBJ1-2, with 7 bases identical to TRBD1. The germline CDR1 and CDR2 sequences are SGDLS and YYNGEE. The CDR3 extends over 15 amino acids. V dropped 2 bases and J dropped 3; count of bases not matched to a gene: 7. CDR3 DNA sequence: TGTGCCAGCAGCGTTACAGGGGAGGTCGACTATGGCTACACCTTC. Its translation is CASSVTGEVDYGYTF.

This clonotype was recorded many times. This chain links TRBV28 with TRBJ2-1; 10 bases line up with TRBD2. CDR3 length: 17 residues. The V gene end was trimmed by 8 bases and the J gene end by 7 bases; junction bases not matched to a gene: 17. Germline CDR1 MDHEN, CDR2 SYDVKM. This CDR3 reads CASSYVGASGSLNEQFF. CDR3 nucleotides: TGTGCCAGCTCCTATGTCGGGGCTAGCGGGAGTTTAAATGAGCAGTTCTTC. Full variable domain (rest looked up from reference TRBV28 and TRBJ2-1): DVKVTQSSRYLVKRTGEKVFLECVQDMDHENMFWYRQDPGLGLRLIYFSYDVKMKEKGDIPEGYSVSREKKERFSLILESASTNQTSMYLCASSYVGASGSLNEQFFGPGTRLTVL.

This clonotype was found many times. The chain recombines TRBV7-6 with TRBJ2-7; TRBD1 aligns across 8 bases. The CDR3 has 15 residues. V gave up 1 base and J gave up 1 base; unmatched junction bases: 3. CDR1 and CDR2 (germline): SGHVS, FNYEAQ. CDR3 residues: CASSLEGQASYEQYF. For the CDR3, the DNA is TGTGCCAGCAGCTTAGAGGGACAGGCTTCCTACGAGCAGTACTTC. The full variable domain, with the rest looked up from reference TRBV7-6 and TRBJ2-7, is GAGVSQSPRYKVTKRGQDVALRCDPISGHVSLYWYRQALGQGPEFLTYFNYEAQQDKSGLPNDRFSAERPEGSISTLTIQRTEQRDSAMYRCASSLEGQASYEQYFGPGTRLTVT.

This clonotype was detected a few times. V usage is TRBV2 and J usage is TRBJ1-2; a possible D gene is TRBD1 (6 bases). V lost 8 bases, J lost 4 bases, and 17 bases lay in between. Germline CDR1 SNHLY, CDR2 FYNNEI. CDR3 length: 14 residues. The CDR3 coding sequence is TGTGCCAGCGATACCTTACAGGGAACCTATGGCTACACCTTC. Translating gives CASDTLQGTYGYTF.

This clonotype occurred a few times. The chain combines TRBV7-6 with TRBJ1-1; 7 bases align to TRBD1. The length of the CDR3 is 15 residues. The germline V gene encodes CDR1 SGHVS and CDR2 FNYEAQ. Trimming cost V 4 bases and J 2 bases; bases outside gene matches: 7. The CDR3 DNA sequence: TGTGCCAGCAGCTCAACCGGACAGGCTAACACTGAAGCTTTCTTT. Encoded protein: CASSSTGQANTEAFF.

The V and J genes are TRBV4-1 and TRBJ1-1; D uncertain. V lost 0 bases, J lost 5 bases, and 10 bases lay in between. CDR3 length: 14 residues. Germline V gene data show CDR1 as MGHRA and CDR2 as YSYEKL. CDR3 sequence (DNA): TGCGCCAGCAGCCAAGATCTGGCGGGGACTGAAGCTTTCTTT. This sequence encodes CASSQDLAGTEAFF.

Of note for this clonotype: Compared with germline, one end of the junction differs, possibly owing to a read error. DNA for the CDR3: TGTGCCAGAAGTTTATCTCGACTAGCGGAGAACACCGGGGAGCTGTTTTTT. Its translation is CARSLSRLAENTGELFF. This sequence joins TRBV28 and TRBJ2-2; TRBD2 aligns across 9 bases. The CDR3 runs to 17 residues. Germline values: CDR1 MDHEN, CDR2 SYDVKM.

This chain connects TRBV4-3 to TRBJ2-5; D assignment may be TRBD1 or TRBD2 (5 bases each). The CDR3 runs to 14 residues. The germline CDR1 and CDR2 sequences are LGHNA and YSLEER. The ends were cut back, 6 bases at V and 5 bases at J, with 16 bases in the middle. The CDR3 DNA reads as TGCGCCAGCAGTCCGGGACCCGAAAGGGAGACCCAGTACTTC. Translating it yields CASSPGPERETQYF.

This clonotype occurred a few times. The chain employs TRBV6-6 and TRBJ2-3; perhaps TRBD1 as D (6 bases). This CDR3 is 15 amino acids long. The V end lost 5 bases, the J end lost 3 bases, and 15 bases lay between the germline ends. Germline lookup yields CDR1 MNHNY and CDR2 SVGAGI (reference sequence). The DNA of the CDR3 is TGTGCCAGCAGTCTTCCGGGACAACTAACAGATACGCAGTATTTT. Encoded protein: CASSLPGQLTDTQYF.

Many counts were recorded for this clonotype. The chain carries TRBV7-3 and TRBJ2-1; no reliable D call. Germline CDR1 is SGHTA and CDR2 is FQGTGA. V was trimmed by 2 bases and J by 8 bases, leaving 7 bases between them. This CDR3 is built from 12 residues. The CDR3 nucleotides read TGTGCCAGCAGCTTAGACAATGATGAGCAGTTCTTC. Translating it yields CASSLDNDEQFF.

The chain joins TRBV7-6 to TRBJ2-4; possibly TRBD1 for D (6 bases). CDR3 size: 16 residues. From germline, CDR1 is SGHVS and CDR2 FNYEAQ. V was clipped by 1 base and J by 4 bases, with 14 bases between them. In DNA form, the CDR3 reads TGTGCCAGCAGCTTAGTGGCAGGGGAATTGAAAAACATTCAGTACTTC. Protein sequence: CASSLVAGELKNIQYF. Complete variable domain (other parts from reference TRBV7-6 and TRBJ2-4): GAGVSQSPRYKVTKRGQDVALRCDPISGHVSLYWYRQALGQGPEFLTYFNYEAQQDKSGLPNDRFSAERPEGSISTLTIQRTEQRDSAMYRCASSLVAGELKNIQYFGAGTRLSVL.

V usage is TRBV29-1 and J usage is TRBJ2-2; maybe TRBD2 (6 bases). Trimming removed 4 bases at V and 4 bases at J, with 7 bases between. This CDR3 contains 12 residues. Germline loops: CDR1 SQVTM, CDR2 ANQGSEA. The CDR3 sequence is CSVVGGTGELFF. CDR3 bases: TGCAGCGTTGTGGGGGGCACCGGGGAGCTGTTTTTT.

This clonotype was detected only a few times. The DNA of the CDR3 is TGTGCCAGCAGTGTGTGGCGGGGGACTAGCGGGGGGAGTAGGGGAGAGACCCAGTACTTC. Its translation is CASSVWRGTSGGSRGETQYF. The chain uses TRBV2 and TRBJ2-5, with 15 positions matching TRBD2. Looked up from germline, CDR1 is SNHLY and CDR2 is FYNNEI. After removal of 4 bases from V and 4 bases from J, the junction contained 16 bases not matched to a gene. The CDR3 sequence is 20 residues long.

The chain combines TRBV12-3 or TRBV12-4 with TRBJ1-1; 8 bases fit TRBD1. The CDR3 contains 15 residues. Trimming took 4 bases from V and 3 from J; bases not matched to a gene: 7. CDR3 in amino acids: CASSSRQGIDTEAFF. CDR3 DNA sequence: TGTGCCAGCAGTTCACGACAGGGGATCGACACTGAAGCTTTCTTT.

This clonotype has only a few counts. This chain uses TRBV29-1 with TRBJ1-3; the D is unclear. The V gene lost 1 base and the J gene lost 2 bases, with 9 bases spanning the gap. The CDR3 totals 14 residues. Germline loops: CDR1 SQVTM, CDR2 ANQGSEA. The CDR3 region has the DNA TGCAGCGTTGAAGGGGATGGGGCTGGAAACACCATATATTTT. It encodes CSVEGDGAGNTIYF.

This clonotype was observed many times. The V call is TRBV7-9, the J call TRBJ2-1, with D tentatively TRBD2 (5 bases). Between the trimmed V and J ends, which lost 2 bases and 4 bases, there was a span of 15 bases. The CDR3 totals 16 residues. Germline V gives CDR1 SEHNR, CDR2 FQNEAQ (reference sequence). The CDR3 DNA reads as TGTGCCAGCAGCTTATATATTGGGAGATGGTACAATGAGCAGTTCTTC. Protein product: CASSLYIGRWYNEQFF. The full variable domain, its missing parts supplied by reference TRBV7-9 and TRBJ2-1, is DTGVSQNPRHKITKRGQNVTFRCDPISEHNRLYWYRQTLGQGPEFLTYFQNEAQLEKSRLLSDRFSAERPKGSFSTLEIQRTEQGDSAMYLCASSLYIGRWYNEQFFGPGTRLTVL.

J is TRBJ2-2 and V is TRBV7-2; D is ambiguous. The V gene's germline CDR1 is SGHTA and CDR2 FQGNSA. The CDR3 has 16 amino acids. Trimming took 5 bases from V and 6 from J, leaving 19 bases between them. In DNA, the CDR3 is TGTGCCAGCAGCCAAAGCCTAGGACGTGCCCCCGGGGAGCTGTTTTTT. It is translated as CASSQSLGRAPGELFF.

V usage is TRBV20-1 and J usage is TRBJ2-3; TRBD2 is a possible D gene (5 bases). CDR1 and CDR2 (germline): DFQATT, SNEGSKA (reference sequence). The V end was cut by 1 base, the J end by 0 bases, with 14 bases between. The CDR3 extends over 16 amino acids. CDR3 in amino acids: CSARAYRGVSTDTQYF. The CDR3 nucleotides are TGCAGTGCTAGAGCCTATCGGGGTGTAAGCACAGATACGCAGTATTTT.

The chain is built from TRBV5-6 and TRBJ1-2, with a tentative D call TRBD1 (5 bases). Germline V CDR1 and CDR2: SGHDT, YYEEEE. The ends were cut back, 4 bases at V and 4 bases at J, with 14 bases in the middle. This CDR3 is 14 amino acids long. CDR3: CASSLKGASYGYTF. The CDR3 DNA reads TGTGCCAGCAGCCTCAAAGGGGCATCCTATGGCTACACCTTC.

This rearrangement joins TRBV6-6 to TRBJ1-2; a weak D match, TRBD1 (5 bases). The ends were cut back, 0 bases at V and 2 bases at J, with 10 bases in the middle. The CDR3 runs to 15 residues. CDR1 is MNHNY, CDR2 SVGAGI, per germline (reference sequence). The CDR3 DNA sequence: TGTGCCAGCAGTTACTCTGGAGGGGACAACTATGGCTACACCTTC. This sequence encodes CASSYSGGDNYGYTF.

The rearrangement uses TRBV4-1 and TRBJ1-2, with D perhaps matching TRBD1 (5 bases). CDR1 is MGHRA and CDR2 is YSYEKL in the germline V gene. This CDR3 is built from 14 residues. The germline V and J ends were trimmed by 1 base and 5 bases, with 11 bases remaining between them. In nucleotides, the CDR3 is TGCGCCAGCAGCCAAGGGGCAGGGAGTTATGGCTACACCTTC. It translates to CASSQGAGSYGYTF.

The chain has TRBV7-9 and TRBJ2-7; D not certain. CDR1 is SEHNR and CDR2 is FQNEAQ in the germline V gene (reference sequence). V was clipped by 5 bases and J by 2 bases, with 4 bases between them. The CDR3 contains 11 residues. The CDR3 DNA reads TGTGCCAGCAGCGCCGCCTACGAGCAGTACTTC. Its translation: CASSAAYEQYF.

The chain carries TRBV6-8 and TRBJ2-3, with 12 bases lining up with TRBD2. Germline V lookup: CDR1 MNHGY, CDR2 SAAAGT. This CDR3 has 16 amino acids. After removal of 2 bases from V and 3 bases from J, the junction contained 3 bases not matched to a gene. As DNA, the CDR3 is TGTGCCAGCAGTTACCTAGCGGGGGGGCGTACAGATACGCAGTATTTT. This gives the protein CASSYLAGGRTDTQYF.

The J gene is TRBJ2-1, the V gene TRBV20-1; the match to TRBD2 covers 7 bases. This CDR3 contains 16 residues. With V trimmed by 0 bases and J by 5 bases, 10 bases remained unmatched. Germline values: CDR1 DFQATT, CDR2 SNEGSKA (reference sequence). The CDR3 sequence: CSARDSVAGVHNEQFF. For the CDR3, the DNA is TGCAGTGCTAGAGATTCGGTCGCGGGAGTGCACAATGAGCAGTTCTTC.